The rows below give T cell receptor beta chains drawn from one sample of a study of cytomegalovirus exposure and HLA in healthy donors. The table came from immunoSEQ multiplex PCR; TCRdb's copy has only in-frame clones and leaves some out. The data show approximately 160,000 clones, with 65% to 85% seen just once and roughly 7% held by the top ten. The specimen was PBMCs. Receptor source: a woman aged 40-49 years in good health and CMV-seropositive. The CDR3 runs from the conserved cysteine through the conserved F or W. D genes are given only for firm matches. Size values are once, few and many counts, or a class for expanded clones, and some rows have none.

>TRBJ1-1|TRBD1|NA|14|TRBV18
TGTGCCAGCTCACCACGGGGACAGGGGTTTGAAGCTTTCTTT
CASSPRGQGFEAFF
>TRBJ1-1|TRBD1|NA|16|TRBV9
TGTGCCAGCAGCGCCAAACAGGGGGCCATCAGCACTGAAGCTTTCTTT
CASSAKQGAISTEAFF
>TRBJ1-5|NA|NA|14|TRBV7-6
TGCGCCAGCAGCATGACAGGTAGCAATCAGCCCCAGCATTTT
CASSMTGSNQPQHF
>TRBJ2-5|NA|NA|12|TRBV18
TGTGCCAGCTCACCCCTTCCGGGGGAGCAGTACTTC
CASSPLPGEQYF
>TRBJ1-1|NA|few|12|TRBV18
TGTGCCAGCTCACCAGGGGAGGTTGTGGCTTTCTTT
CASSPGEVVAFF
>TRBJ2-1|TRBD2|NA|17|TRBV5-1
TGCGCCAGCAGCGCCACGTTTAGGACTAGCGGGGGCAATGAGCAGTTCTTC
CASSATFRTSGGNEQFF
>TRBJ2-3|TRBD2|NA|13|TRBV30
TGTGCCTGGAGTGTGCGGGGGGCAGATACGCAGTATTTT
CAWSVRGADTQYF
>TRBJ2-7|TRBD1|NA|16|TRBV6-6
TGTGCCAGCATCTGGGGACAGGGTTCAACATACGACGAGCAGTACTTC
CASIWGQGSTYDEQYF
>TRBJ1-5|NA|once|14|TRBV19
TGTGCCAGTAGTATAGATGTGAACAGTCAGCCCCAGCATTTT
CASSIDVNSQPQHF
>TRBJ1-4|NA|NA|16|TRBV15
TGTGCCACCAGCAGAGGTGGTGTTTCCTCTACTGAAAAACTGTTTTTT
CATSRGGVSSTEKLFF
>TRBJ2-7|NA|NA|14|TRBV9
TGTGCCAGCAGCGTAAGACCCGGCGGGTACGAGCAGTACTTC
CASSVRPGGYEQYF
>TRBJ2-3|NA|NA|12|TRBV5-1
TGCGCCAGCAGCTTTACAGGGTCCACGCAGTATTTT
CASSFTGSTQYF
>TRBJ1-4|NA|few|12|TRBV7-9
TGTGCCAGCAGCTCAAAAAATGAAAAACTGTTTTTT
CASSSKNEKLFF
>TRBJ2-7|NA|NA|12|TRBV7-2
TGTGCCAGCAGCTTACCCTCCCCCGAGCAGTACTTC
CASSLPSPEQYF
>TRBJ2-2|NA|NA|14|TRBV19
TGTGCCAGTAGTTTAACAGGGAACACCGGGGAGCTGTTTTTT
CASSLTGNTGELFF
>TRBJ1-1|NA|NA|14|TRBV5-4
TGTGCCAGCAGCTCCCCCACGGTGAACACTGAAGCTTTCTTT
CASSSPTVNTEAFF
>TRBJ2-5|TRBD2|NA|16|TRBV15
TGTGCCACCAGCAGGCCCACCGGGACTAGGCAAGAGACCCAGTACTTC
CATSRPTGTRQETQYF
>TRBJ1-1|NA|NA|12|TRBV5-6
TGTGCCAGCAACTTTCGGGGCACTGAAGCTTTCTTT
CASNFRGTEAFF
>TRBJ2-7|TRBD1|NA|14|TRBV4-1
TGCGCCAGCAGCATCCGGGACAGTACCTACGAGCAGTACTTC
CASSIRDSTYEQYF
>TRBJ1-2|TRBD1|NA|14|TRBV6-4
TGTGCCAGCCGCCCCTCCCAGGGGGCTTATGGCTACACCTTC
CASRPSQGAYGYTF
>TRBJ2-3|NA|NA|13|TRBV5-4
TGTGCCAGCAGCTTGGGGCCCGGGGATACGCAGTATTTT
CASSLGPGDTQYF
>TRBJ1-5|TRBD1|NA|17|TRBV7-2
TGTGCCAGCAGCCGATCTATAGGGACAGGGGGTTTTCAGCCCCAGCATTTT
CASSRSIGTGGFQPQHF
>TRBJ1-1|NA|NA|11|TRBV5-6
TGTGCCAGCAGCACTAGGGCCGAAGCTTTCTTT
CASSTRAEAFF
>TRBJ2-2|NA|NA|18|TRBV19
TGTGCCAGTAGTATAGATCTCCGATCAGGGGCGGACACCGGGGAGCTGTTTTTT
CASSIDLRSGADTGELFF
>TRBJ2-1|NA|NA|13|TRBV6-5
TGTGCCAGCAAACCCGAGGCCCGGAATGAGCAGTTCTTC
CASKPEARNEQFF
>TRBJ1-4|NA|few|14|TRBV7-6
TGTGCCAGCAGCTTAGGGACGGGAAATGAAAAACTGTTTTTT
CASSLGTGNEKLFF